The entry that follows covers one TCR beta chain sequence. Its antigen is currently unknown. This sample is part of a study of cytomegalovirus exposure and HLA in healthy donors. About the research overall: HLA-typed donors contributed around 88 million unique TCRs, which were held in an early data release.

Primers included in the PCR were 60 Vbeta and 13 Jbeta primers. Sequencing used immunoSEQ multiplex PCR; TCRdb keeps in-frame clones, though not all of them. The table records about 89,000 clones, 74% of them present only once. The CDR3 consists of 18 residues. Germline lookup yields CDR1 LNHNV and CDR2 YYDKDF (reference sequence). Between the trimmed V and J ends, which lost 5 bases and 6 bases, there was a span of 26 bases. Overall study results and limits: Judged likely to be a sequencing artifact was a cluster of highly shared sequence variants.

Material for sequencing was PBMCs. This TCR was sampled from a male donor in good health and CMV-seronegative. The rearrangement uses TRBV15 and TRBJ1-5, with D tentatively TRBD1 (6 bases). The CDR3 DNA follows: TGTGCCACCAGCGGGGGATCAGGTTCGGGGGGCATGGGTCAGCCCCAGCATTTT. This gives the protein CATSGGSGSGGMGQPQHF. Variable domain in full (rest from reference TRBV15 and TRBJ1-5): DAMVIQNPRYQVTQFGKPVTLSCSQTLNHNVMYWYQQKSSQAPKLLFHYYDKDFNNEADTPDNFQSRRPNTSFCFLDIRSPGLGDTAMYLCATSGGSGSGGMGQPQHFGDGTRLSIL.